This T cell receptor beta chain was sequenced in a study of blood T cell repertoires in COVID-19. About the study: In each case, the material was cDNA or gDNA derived from T cells, B-cell-depleted T cells, or PBMCs.

Germline CDR1 and CDR2: SGHAT and FQNNGV. This CDR3 comprises 17 residues. V was clipped by 5 bases and J by 3 bases; unmatched bases: 8. Sequencing used immunoSEQ multiplex PCR; TCRdb keeps in-frame clones, though not all of them. The sample lists 300,000 or so clones; roughly 84% were seen once. The rearrangement joins TRBV11-2 to TRBJ2-4; 12 bases line up with TRBD2. The TCR originated in a man aged 45-60 years with active or convalescent COVID-19. Specimen: peripheral blood. The CDR3 protein is CASSPRTSGAGKNIQYF. The CDR3 bases are TGTGCCAGCAGCCCTCGGACTAGCGGGGCTGGCAAAAACATTCAGTACTTC.